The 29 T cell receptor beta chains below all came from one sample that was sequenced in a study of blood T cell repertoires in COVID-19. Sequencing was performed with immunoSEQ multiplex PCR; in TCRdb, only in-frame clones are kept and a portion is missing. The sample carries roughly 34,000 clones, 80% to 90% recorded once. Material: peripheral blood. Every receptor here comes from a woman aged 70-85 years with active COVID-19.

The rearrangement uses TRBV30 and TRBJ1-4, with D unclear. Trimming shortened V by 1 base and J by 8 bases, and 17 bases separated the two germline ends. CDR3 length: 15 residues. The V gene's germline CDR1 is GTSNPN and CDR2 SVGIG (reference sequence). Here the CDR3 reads CAWSGIGRGREKLFF. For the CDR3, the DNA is TGTGCCTGGAGTGGTATAGGGAGAGGGAGGGAAAAACTGTTTTTT.

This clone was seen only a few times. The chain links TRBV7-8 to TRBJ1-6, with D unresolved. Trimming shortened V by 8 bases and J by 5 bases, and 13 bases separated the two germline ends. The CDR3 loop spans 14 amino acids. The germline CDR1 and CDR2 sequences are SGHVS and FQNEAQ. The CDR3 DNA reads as TGTGCCAGCCGACGTCGGCGGGATAATTCACCCCTCCACTTT. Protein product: CASRRRRDNSPLHF.

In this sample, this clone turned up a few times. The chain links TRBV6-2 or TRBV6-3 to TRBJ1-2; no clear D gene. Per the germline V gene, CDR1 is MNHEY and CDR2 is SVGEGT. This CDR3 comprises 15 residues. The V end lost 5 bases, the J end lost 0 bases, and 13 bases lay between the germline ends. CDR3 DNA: TGTGCCAGCAGTGTCACTGCGTACTCTAACTATGGCTACACCTTC. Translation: CASSVTAYSNYGYTF.

CDR3 residues: CASSLEALAGGYSTDTQYF. For the CDR3, the DNA is TGTGCCAGCAGCTTAGAGGCTCTAGCGGGGGGCTATAGCACAGATACGCAGTATTTT. The V call is TRBV5-4, the J call TRBJ2-3; TRBD2 agrees at 11 bases. This CDR3 has 19 amino acids. V was pared by 2 bases and J by 0 bases, with 11 bases of the junction left unmatched. The germline V gene has CDR1 SGHNT and CDR2 YYREEE (reference sequence).

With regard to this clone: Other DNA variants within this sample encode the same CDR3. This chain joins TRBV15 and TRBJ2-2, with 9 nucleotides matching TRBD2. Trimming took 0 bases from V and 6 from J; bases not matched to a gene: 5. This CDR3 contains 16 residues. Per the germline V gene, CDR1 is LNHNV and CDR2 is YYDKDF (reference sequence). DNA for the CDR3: TGTGCCACCAGCAGAGACCGAGCGGGGGGCTCCGGGGAGCTGTTTTTT. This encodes CATSRDRAGGSGELFF.

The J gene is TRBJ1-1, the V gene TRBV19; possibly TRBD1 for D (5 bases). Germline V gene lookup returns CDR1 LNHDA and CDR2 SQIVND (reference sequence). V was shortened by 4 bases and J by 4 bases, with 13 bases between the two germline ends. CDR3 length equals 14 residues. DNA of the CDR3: TGTGCCAGTAGTAAACAGGTGTGGGGCACTGAAGCTTTCTTT. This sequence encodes CASSKQVWGTEAFF.

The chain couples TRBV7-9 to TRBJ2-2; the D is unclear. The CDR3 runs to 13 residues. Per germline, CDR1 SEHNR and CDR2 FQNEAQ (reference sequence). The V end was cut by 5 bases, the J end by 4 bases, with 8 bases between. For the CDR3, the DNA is TGTGCCAGCAGCCTCGCGTCCACCGGGGAGCTGTTTTTT. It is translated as CASSLASTGELFF.

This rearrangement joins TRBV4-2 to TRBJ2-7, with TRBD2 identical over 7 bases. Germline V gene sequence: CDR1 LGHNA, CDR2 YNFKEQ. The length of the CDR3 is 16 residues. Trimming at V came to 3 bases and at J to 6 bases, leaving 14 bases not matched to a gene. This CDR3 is CASSHGRLALGGEQYF. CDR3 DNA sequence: TGTGCCAGCAGCCACGGCCGACTAGCCCTAGGAGGCGAGCAGTACTTC.

The CDR3 loop reads CASSLGLAGVLDEQFF. The CDR3 region has the DNA TGTGCCAGCAGTTTGGGACTAGCGGGGGTGTTGGATGAGCAGTTCTTC. This rearrangement joins TRBV7-2 to TRBJ2-1; TRBD2 matches 14 bases. There are 16 residues in the CDR3. V gave up 6 bases and J gave up 8 bases; unmatched junction bases: 9. CDR1 is SGHTA, CDR2 FQGNSA, per germline.

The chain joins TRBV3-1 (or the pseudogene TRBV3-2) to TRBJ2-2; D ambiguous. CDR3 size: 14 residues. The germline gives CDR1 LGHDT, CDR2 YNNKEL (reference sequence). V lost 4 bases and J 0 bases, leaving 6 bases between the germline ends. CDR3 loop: CASSPPANTGELFF. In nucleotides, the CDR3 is TGTGCCAGCAGCCCCCCCGCGAACACCGGGGAGCTGTTTTTT.

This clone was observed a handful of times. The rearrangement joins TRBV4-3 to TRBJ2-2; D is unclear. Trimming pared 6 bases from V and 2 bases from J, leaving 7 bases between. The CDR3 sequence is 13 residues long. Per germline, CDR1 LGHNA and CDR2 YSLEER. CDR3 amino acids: CASSLYNTGELFF. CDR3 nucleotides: TGCGCCAGCAGTCTCTATAACACCGGGGAGCTGTTTTTT.

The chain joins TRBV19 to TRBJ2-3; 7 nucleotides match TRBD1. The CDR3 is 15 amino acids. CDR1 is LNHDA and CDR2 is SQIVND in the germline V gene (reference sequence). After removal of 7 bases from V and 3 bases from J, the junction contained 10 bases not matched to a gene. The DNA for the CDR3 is TGTGCCAGTACTGATAGGGGGCAGGGGACAGATACGCAGTATTTT. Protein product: CASTDRGQGTDTQYF.

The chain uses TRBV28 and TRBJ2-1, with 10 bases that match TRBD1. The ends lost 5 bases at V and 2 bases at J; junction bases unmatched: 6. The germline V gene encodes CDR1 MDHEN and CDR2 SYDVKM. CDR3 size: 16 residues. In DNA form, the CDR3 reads TGTGCCAGCAGTGCCTCGACAGGGGGCACCTACAATGAGCAGTTCTTC. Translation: CASSASTGGTYNEQFF.

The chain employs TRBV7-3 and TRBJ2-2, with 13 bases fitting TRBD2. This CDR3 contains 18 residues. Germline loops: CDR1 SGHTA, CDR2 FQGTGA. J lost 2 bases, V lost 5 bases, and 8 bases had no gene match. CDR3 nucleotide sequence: TGTGCCAGCAGCCCCTTCGGACTAGCGGGGGCCAACACCGGGGAGCTGTTTTTT. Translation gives CASSPFGLAGANTGELFF.

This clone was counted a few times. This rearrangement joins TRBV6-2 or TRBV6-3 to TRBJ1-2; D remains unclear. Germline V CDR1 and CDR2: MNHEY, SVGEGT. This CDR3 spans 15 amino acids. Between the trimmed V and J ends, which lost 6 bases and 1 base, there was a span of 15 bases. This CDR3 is CASSPRDTVNYGYTF. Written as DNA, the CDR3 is TGTGCCAGCAGCCCTCGAGACACAGTTAACTATGGCTACACCTTC.

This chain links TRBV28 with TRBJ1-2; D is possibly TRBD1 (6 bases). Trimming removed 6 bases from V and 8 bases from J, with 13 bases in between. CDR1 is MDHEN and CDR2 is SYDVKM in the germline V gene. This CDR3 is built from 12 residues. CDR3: CASRNPDRGYTF. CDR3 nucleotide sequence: TGTGCCAGCAGAAACCCGGACAGAGGCTACACCTTC.

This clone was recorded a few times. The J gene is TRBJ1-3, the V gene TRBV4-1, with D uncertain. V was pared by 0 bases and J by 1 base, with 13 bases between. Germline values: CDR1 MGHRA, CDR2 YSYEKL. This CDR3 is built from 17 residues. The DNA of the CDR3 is TGCGCCAGCAGCCAAGAAGTGGGCTATCTATCTGGAAACACCATATATTTT. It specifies CASSQEVGYLSGNTIYF.

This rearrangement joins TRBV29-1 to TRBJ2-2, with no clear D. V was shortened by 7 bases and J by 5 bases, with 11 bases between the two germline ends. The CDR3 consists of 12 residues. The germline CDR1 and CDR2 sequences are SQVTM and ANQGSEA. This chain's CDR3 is CSGRHGTGELFF. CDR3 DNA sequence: TGCAGCGGCCGACATGGAACCGGGGAGCTGTTTTTT.

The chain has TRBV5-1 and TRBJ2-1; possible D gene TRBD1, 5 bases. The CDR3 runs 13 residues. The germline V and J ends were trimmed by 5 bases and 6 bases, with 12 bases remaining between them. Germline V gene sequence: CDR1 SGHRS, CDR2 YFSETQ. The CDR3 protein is CASSTLGVNEQFF. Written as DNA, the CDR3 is TGCGCCAGCAGTACCCTAGGGGTCAATGAGCAGTTCTTC.

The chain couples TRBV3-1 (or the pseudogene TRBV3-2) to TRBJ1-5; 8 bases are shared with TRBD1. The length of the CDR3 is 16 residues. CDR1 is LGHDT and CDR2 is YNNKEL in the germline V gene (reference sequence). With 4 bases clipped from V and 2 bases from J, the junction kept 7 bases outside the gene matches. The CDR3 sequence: CASSLQGALGNQPQHF. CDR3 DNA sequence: TGTGCCAGCAGCCTCCAGGGGGCTCTGGGCAATCAGCCCCAGCATTTT.

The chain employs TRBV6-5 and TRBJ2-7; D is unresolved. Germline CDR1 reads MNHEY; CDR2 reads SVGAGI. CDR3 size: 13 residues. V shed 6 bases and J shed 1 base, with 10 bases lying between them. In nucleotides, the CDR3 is TGTGCCAGCAGGAAAGAGGTGTCCTACGAGCAGTACTTC. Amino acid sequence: CASRKEVSYEQYF.

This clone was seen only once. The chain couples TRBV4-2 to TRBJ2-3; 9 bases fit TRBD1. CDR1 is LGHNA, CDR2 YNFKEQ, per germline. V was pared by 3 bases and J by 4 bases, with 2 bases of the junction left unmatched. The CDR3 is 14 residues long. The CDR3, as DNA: TGTGCCAGCAGCCAGGACAGGGGCCCAGATACGCAGTATTTT. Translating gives CASSQDRGPDTQYF.

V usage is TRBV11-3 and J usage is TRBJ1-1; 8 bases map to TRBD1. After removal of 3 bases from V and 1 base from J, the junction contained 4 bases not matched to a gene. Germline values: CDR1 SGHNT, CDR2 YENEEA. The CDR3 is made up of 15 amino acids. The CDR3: CASSFGDRKNTEAFF. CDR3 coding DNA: TGTGCCAGCAGCTTTGGGGACAGGAAGAACACTGAAGCTTTCTTT.

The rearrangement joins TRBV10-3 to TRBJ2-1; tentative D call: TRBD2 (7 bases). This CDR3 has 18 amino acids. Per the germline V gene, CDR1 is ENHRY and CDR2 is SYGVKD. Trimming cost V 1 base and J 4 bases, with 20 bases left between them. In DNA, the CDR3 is TGTGCCATCAGTGAGTTTCCCCCTAGGGGGGGGGTATACAATGAGCAGTTCTTC. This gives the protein CAISEFPPRGGVYNEQFF.

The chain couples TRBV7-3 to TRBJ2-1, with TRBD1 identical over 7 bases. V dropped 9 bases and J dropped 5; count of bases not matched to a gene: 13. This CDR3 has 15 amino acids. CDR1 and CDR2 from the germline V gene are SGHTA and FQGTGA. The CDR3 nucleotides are TGTGCCAGTGCAAGGGGACAGATTGGTCACAATGAGCAGTTCTTC. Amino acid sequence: CASARGQIGHNEQFF.

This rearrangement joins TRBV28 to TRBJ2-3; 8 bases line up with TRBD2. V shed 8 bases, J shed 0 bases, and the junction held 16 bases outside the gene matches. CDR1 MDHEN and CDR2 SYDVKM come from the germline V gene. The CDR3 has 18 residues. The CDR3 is CASLPRGALISSTDTQYF. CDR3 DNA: TGTGCCAGCCTTCCGCGGGGGGCCCTAATCTCTAGCACAGATACGCAGTATTTT.

The CDR3 nucleotides are TGTGCCACCGGGGAGGACCCAAACTATGGCTACACCTTC. Translating it yields CATGEDPNYGYTF. This chain uses TRBV2 with TRBJ1-2; no reliable D call. The length of the CDR3 is 13 residues. Germline values: CDR1 SNHLY, CDR2 FYNNEI. The ends were cut back, 10 bases at V and 2 bases at J, with 14 bases in the middle.

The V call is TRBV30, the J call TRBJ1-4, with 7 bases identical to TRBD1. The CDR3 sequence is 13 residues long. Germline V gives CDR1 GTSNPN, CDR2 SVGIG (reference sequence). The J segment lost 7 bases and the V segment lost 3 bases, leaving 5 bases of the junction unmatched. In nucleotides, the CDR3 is TGTGCCTGGAGCAAAACAGGGGCTGAAAAACTGTTTTTT. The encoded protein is CAWSKTGAEKLFF. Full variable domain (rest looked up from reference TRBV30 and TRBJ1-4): SQTIHQWPATLVQPVGSPLSLECTVEGTSNPNLYWYRQAAGRGLQLLFYSVGIGQISSEVPQNLSASRPQDRQFILSSKKLLLSDSGFYLCAWSKTGAEKLFFGSGTQLSVL.

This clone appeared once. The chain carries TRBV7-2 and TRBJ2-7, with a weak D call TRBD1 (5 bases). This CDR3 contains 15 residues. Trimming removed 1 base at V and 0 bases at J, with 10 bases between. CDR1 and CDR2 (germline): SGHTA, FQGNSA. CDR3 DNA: TGTGCCAGCAGCTTAGGCCGACAGAGCTCCTACGAGCAGTACTTC. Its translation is CASSLGRQSSYEQYF.